This TCR beta chain was documented in a study of T-cell reconstitution after alpha-beta-depleted transplantation in children listed by TCRdb under 2016. Study-wide context: Using TCR repertoire profiling, the study quantitatively followed how T-cell immune reconstitution unfolded in children after TCRalphabeta/CD19-depleted allogeneic hematopoietic cell transplantation.

Library prep was done by PCR. The reads were generated on an Illumina HiSeq 2500. To normalize quantification of the TCRbeta repertoire, the TCR libraries were built with molecular barcoding that relied on unique molecular identifiers. The public sequencing data were trimmed at Q25 with fastp and processed into clonotypes with MiXCR by TCRdb, which kept only in-frame beta chains. Each CDR3 protein gets just one entry, which takes the most common genes and DNA from the rows behind it. Recorded for this sample are just over 350,000 distinct CDR3 sequences; about 14% of them occurred a single time. The ten largest clones take up about 3.9% of the sample. About this clonotype itself: There is no known antigen for this receptor. Per-nucleotide qualities are absent, and no much larger clonotype sits a single base away.

Sequences were derived from PBMCs, sampled from the stem cell graft. The sequence came from a human donor who donated a stem cell graft to a child with Fanconi anemia.

The CDR3 reads as follows: CASSLRGTGDTGELFF. The DNA reads TGTGCCAGCAGCTTAAGAGGGACAGGGGACACCGGGGAGCTGTTTTTT. The chain is assembled from TRBV7-9 and TRBJ2-2; TRBD1 matches 10 bases in the middle. Trimming takes 2 bases off V and 3 bases off J; junction bases not matched to a gene: 3. The germline V gene (reference sequence) sets CDR1 to SEHNR and CDR2 to FQNEAQ. The CDR3 holds 16 amino acids from the cysteine to the phenylalanine. The DNA shown is the 48-base CDR3, in frame from base 1.